This paragraph reports one T cell receptor (beta chain). Its target is not known. PCR amplification relied on 60 Vbeta primers (plus 13 Jbeta primers). Original handling: Counted up in a later analysis, unique TCR beta chains came to 65 million to 80 million, with around 10 million shared. The method was immunoSEQ multiplex PCR; TCRdb's version includes in-frame clones alone and lacks a portion of them. Clone size and the V and J calls come from that table; the DNA yielded D and trimming. The sample shows 150,000 to 200,000 clones, around 76% of them seen only once. The sample belongs to a study of cytomegalovirus exposure and HLA in healthy donors. Notes on the study in general: Previously analyzed data showed that most TCR beta V segments were productive at a frequency of about 90% or about 30%. Among the CMV-associated chains, three were confirmed in vitro as specific for CMV antigens.

The CDR3 is 15 residues long. Trimming removed 0 bases from V and 8 bases from J; junction bases left unmatched: 7. The V gene's germline CDR1 is SGHRS and CDR2 YFSETQ. The rearrangement joins TRBV5-1 to TRBJ2-1, with 8 bases fitting TRBD2. The source is a female donor in good health and CMV-seronegative. The sample consisted of PBMCs. The CDR3 protein is CASSLEAGALDEQFF. CDR3 nucleotides: TGCGCCAGCAGCTTGGAAGCGGGAGCTCTAGATGAGCAGTTCTTC.